Below are 30 T cell receptor beta chains sequenced from a single sample in a study of Graves' ophthalmopathy and Graves' hyperthyroidism (dated by TCRdb to 2016 to 2019). Data came from an Illumina HiSeq 2000. TCR beta CDR3 regions were amplified from RNA transcripts for repertoire sequencing. The first round of RT-PCR was done with HTBI primers and the Qiagen OneStep RT-PCR kit, and was followed by a second round of multiplex PCR, then size selection and purification. Clones were called with MiXCR by TCRdb after fastp trimmed the public reads at Q25, and only in-frame beta chains were retained. CDR3 protein duplicates are merged, each entry listing the most common genes and DNA. In this sample the table shows more than 45,000 distinct CDR3 sequences, 50% of which occur a single time. Approximately 23% of the sample is in the top ten clones. The sequenced sample consisted of peripheral blood. These receptors were obtained from an adult man with Graves' ophthalmopathy.

The chain joins TRBV6-2 or TRBV6-3 to TRBJ2-3, with TRBD1 identical over 11 bases. Trimming cost V 2 bases and J 4 bases; bases outside gene matches: 5. Germline V gives CDR1 MNHEY, CDR2 SVGEGT. There are 16 residues in the CDR3. The CDR3 sequence: CASSYPVGQGADTQYF. The CDR3 region has the DNA TGTGCCAGCAGTTACCCTGTGGGACAGGGGGCAGATACGCAGTATTTT.

The CDR3 reads CATSAYRGTGEPGELFF. The CDR3 DNA follows: TGTGCCACCAGTGCCTACCGCGGGACAGGGGAACCTGGGGAGCTGTTTTTT. J is TRBJ2-2 and V is TRBV24-1; 10 nucleotides match TRBD1. This CDR3 region has 17 residues. Germline V CDR1 and CDR2: KGHDR, SFDVKD. The V and J ends lost 5 bases and 8 bases, in that order; junction bases with no gene match: 13.

This clonotype was recorded at least ten times. This chain uses TRBV12-5 with TRBJ2-6; 7 positions agree with TRBD1. Per germline, CDR1 LGHNT and CDR2 FRNRAP. V gave up 11 bases and J gave up 0 bases; unmatched junction bases: 10. CDR3 size: 16 residues. The CDR3 DNA sequence: TGTGCTCCCAGAAGGGACAGCTCCTCTGGGGCCAACGTCCTGACTTTC. Protein: CAPRRDSSSGANVLTF.

This sequence joins TRBV19 and TRBJ1-2; TRBD1 is a possible D gene (5 bases). CDR3 length: 13 amino acids. CDR1 LNHDA and CDR2 SQIVND come from the germline V gene (reference sequence). The germline V and J ends were trimmed by 2 bases and 9 bases, with 13 bases remaining between them. The CDR3 DNA is TGTGCCAGTAGTATACCCCAGGGATATAGCTACACCTTC. Translated: CASSIPQGYSYTF.

The rearrangement uses TRBV18 and TRBJ1-1; TRBD1 matches 9 bases. The V and J ends lost 3 bases and 1 base, in that order; junction bases with no gene match: 12. Germline V gene data show CDR1 as KGHSH and CDR2 as LQKENI. This CDR3 has 18 amino acids. CDR3 region: CASSPFVSTGGENTEAFF. The CDR3 bases are TGTGCCAGCTCACCTTTTGTATCGACAGGGGGAGAGAACACTGAAGCTTTCTTT.

The J gene is TRBJ2-7, the V gene TRBV2, with TRBD1 identical over 9 bases. The length of the CDR3 is 13 residues. Germline trimming cut 8 bases from V and 5 bases from J; bases unmatched to any gene: 7. Germline V gives CDR1 SNHLY, CDR2 FYNNEI. The CDR3: CASLTGQGNEQYF. CDR3 sequence (DNA): TGTGCCAGCCTAACTGGACAGGGGAACGAGCAGTACTTC.

The rearrangement links TRBV7-2 to TRBJ2-7; TRBD1 aligns across 11 bases. V gave up 5 bases and J gave up 10 bases; unmatched junction bases: 7. The germline gives CDR1 SGHTA, CDR2 FQGNSA. CDR3 length: 13 residues. CDR3 sequence reads: CASSPQGQGVQYV. CDR3 nucleotides: TGTGCCAGCAGCCCTCAGGGACAGGGGGTTCAGTACGTC.

This chain joins TRBV20-1 and TRBJ2-3; D may be TRBD2 (5 bases). Per the germline V gene, CDR1 is DFQATT and CDR2 is SNEGSKA (reference sequence). The germline V and J ends were trimmed by 7 bases and 0 bases, with 11 bases remaining between them. This CDR3 contains 13 residues. Here the CDR3 DNA reads TGCAGTGGTACGGGATTTAGCACAGATACGCAGTATTTT. Amino acids: CSGTGFSTDTQYF.

This clonotype was seen many times. At one boundary the junction diverges from the germline segment, which might be a read error. This chain joins TRBV7-7 and TRBJ1-1; D is unresolved. CDR3 length equals 13 residues. In germline, CDR1 is SSHAT, CDR2 FNYEAQ (reference sequence). The CDR3 DNA sequence: TGTGCTAGCAGCGCCGCGCGAAACACTGAAGCTTTCTTT. Its translation: CASSAARNTEAFF.

The chain carries TRBV2 and TRBJ2-7, with 8 nucleotides matching TRBD1. Germline lookup yields CDR1 SNHLY and CDR2 FYNNEI. With 5 bases clipped from V and 6 bases from J, the junction kept 9 bases outside the gene matches. The CDR3 spans 14 residues. The CDR3 nucleotides are TGTGCCAGCAGTCGGCAGGGGGCGCTTGGCGAGCAGTACTTC. This sequence encodes CASSRQGALGEQYF.

J is TRBJ2-1 and V is TRBV7-9; D gene uncertain. CDR3 length: 13 amino acids. Trimming left V 0 bases short and J 9 bases short, with 9 bases between. In germline, CDR1 is SEHNR, CDR2 FQNEAQ (reference sequence). Here the CDR3 DNA reads TGTGCCAGCAGCTTAGCGCCAGTGGGTGAGCAGTTCTTC. Residues: CASSLAPVGEQFF. Filled out from reference TRBV7-9 and TRBJ2-1, the complete variable domain reads DTGVSQNPRHKITKRGQNVTFRCDPISEHNRLYWYRQTLGQGPEFLTYFQNEAQLEKSRLLSDRFSAERPKGSFSTLEIQRTEQGDSAMYLCASSLAPVGEQFFGPGTRLTVL.

The chain links TRBV11-2 to TRBJ2-7; 15 bases are shared with TRBD2. The J call may be faulty, since TRBJ2-5 better matches the DNA end. Germline V CDR1 and CDR2: SGHAT, FQNNGV. The CDR3 is 18 residues long. This CDR3 reads CASSLGGLAGGHQETQYF. The CDR3 DNA follows: TGTGCCAGCAGCTTAGGGGGACTAGCGGGGGGACACCAAGAGACCCAGTACTTC.

Comment on this clonotype: A read error may be the cause here, since a much bigger clone is one base away. This sequence joins TRBV6-4 and TRBJ2-5; TRBD2 aligns across 14 bases. This CDR3 contains 18 residues. Germline CDR1 and CDR2: MRHNA and SNTAGT. The DNA of the CDR3 is TGTGCCAGCAGTGAACCGCGCCGGGGACTAGCGGGAGAAGAGGCCCAGTACTTC. Residues: CASSEPRRGLAGEEAQYF.

The rearrangement links TRBV20-1 to TRBJ2-7, with D possibly TRBD1 on 6 matching bases. The CDR3 consists of 13 residues. The ends were cut back, 4 bases at V and 5 bases at J, with 15 bases in the middle. In germline, CDR1 is DFQATT, CDR2 SNEGSKA (reference sequence). The CDR3 region is CSAKRQDWHEQYF. CDR3 sequence (DNA): TGCAGTGCTAAGCGACAGGATTGGCACGAGCAGTACTTC.

The CDR3 coding sequence is TGTGCCAGCAGTGAGGGTTACAATGAGCAGTTCTTC. Translating it yields CASSEGYNEQFF. This chain uses TRBV2 with TRBJ2-1; no clear D. The CDR3 length is 12 residues. The V end lost 3 bases, the J end lost 4 bases, and 4 bases lay between the germline ends. Germline CDR1 is SNHLY and CDR2 is FYNNEI.

This clonotype was observed many times. This rearrangement joins TRBV5-1 to TRBJ2-1, with 10 nucleotides matching TRBD2. The CDR3 consists of 17 residues. Trimming took 0 bases from V and 0 from J; bases not matched to a gene: 3. Germline V lookup: CDR1 SGHRS, CDR2 YFSETQ. The CDR3 loop reads CASSLAASGSSYNEQFF. CDR3 in DNA: TGCGCCAGCAGCTTGGCGGCTAGCGGGAGCTCCTACAATGAGCAGTTCTTC.

This chain connects TRBV12-2 to TRBJ2-5; the table's D call of TRBD2 was not tested on the DNA. TRBV12-2 has pseudogene status. The CDR3 covers 16 residues. The CDR3: CASRLSIGGGQETQYF. The CDR3 bases are TGTGCAAGTCGCCTAAGCATAGGAGGTGGGCAAGAGACCCAGTACTTC.

This clonotype was seen only once. The chain carries TRBV10-3 and TRBJ2-5; D remains ambiguous. The CDR3 is made up of 11 amino acids. The V end lost 4 bases, the J end lost 7 bases, and 7 bases lay between the germline ends. Germline V gives CDR1 ENHRY, CDR2 SYGVKD. As DNA, the CDR3 is TGTGCCATCAGTGGAGGCGGGACCCAGTACTTC. It encodes CAISGGGTQYF.

This clonotype was counted many times. The gene calls are TRBV6-1 and TRBJ2-5; D possibly corresponds to TRBD2 (5 bases). Per germline, CDR1 MNHNS and CDR2 SASEGT. The V gene lost 10 bases and the J gene lost 2 bases, with 14 bases spanning the gap. The length of the CDR3 is 13 residues. The CDR3 DNA sequence: TGTGCCATATATGAGACGGGGCAAGAGACCCAGTACTTC. Translation: CAIYETGQETQYF.

To note about this clonotype: The junction departs from the called germline gene at one end, perhaps through a read error. This rearrangement joins TRBV14 to TRBJ1-2, with TRBD1 identical over 8 bases. Per germline, CDR1 SGHDN and CDR2 FVKESK. This CDR3 comprises 13 residues. The CDR3: CASSYRGSYAYTF. The CDR3 DNA is TGTGCCAGTAGCTACAGGGGGAGCTATGCCTACACCTTC.

This clonotype was recorded many times. This chain uses TRBV6-6 with TRBJ2-3; TRBD2 agrees at 11 bases. The CDR3 is made up of 17 amino acids. Germline CDR1 reads MNHNY; CDR2 reads SVGAGI (reference sequence). V was pared by 0 bases and J by 6 bases, with 8 bases of the junction left unmatched. The CDR3 loop is CASSYSFSVAGGDTQYF. The CDR3 nucleotides read TGTGCCAGCAGTTACTCGTTTAGTGTAGCGGGAGGGGATACGCAGTATTTT.

This clonotype was seen many times. The chain joins TRBV12-3 or TRBV12-4 to TRBJ1-3; D perhaps matches TRBD1 (6 bases). The V end was cut by 5 bases, the J end by 0 bases, with 11 bases between. The CDR3 spans 15 residues. DNA for the CDR3: TGTGCCAGCAGTCACACAGGGAGCTCTGGAAACACCATATATTTT. Amino acid sequence: CASSHTGSSGNTIYF.

A note on this clonotype: Germline is not matched at one junction end, which may reflect a read error. The rearrangement links TRBV7-2 to TRBJ2-3, with D perhaps TRBD1 (6 bases). The CDR3 sequence is 17 residues long. Germline V gives CDR1 SGHTA, CDR2 FQGNSA. The CDR3 sequence: CASSLDSQGPFTDTQYF. The CDR3 DNA follows: TGTGCCAGCAGCTTAGACTCACAGGGTCCATTCACAGACACGCAGTATTTT.

A note on this clonotype: With a much larger clone just one base away, this may be a read error. The gene calls are TRBV6-6 and TRBJ1-1, with 9 bases identical to TRBD1. V shed 7 bases, J shed 3 bases, and the junction held 6 bases outside the gene matches. The CDR3 loop spans 14 amino acids. The germline CDR1 and CDR2 sequences are MNHNY and SVGAGI (reference sequence). CDR3 bases: TGTGCCAGCACTCCGGGACAGGGAGACACTGAAGCTTTCTTT. It yields the protein CASTPGQGDTEAFF.

The chain joins TRBV5-1 to TRBJ2-6; D is ambiguous. The CDR3 consists of 11 residues. Germline CDR1 is SGHRS and CDR2 is YFSETQ. The V and J ends lost 7 bases and 2 bases respectively, with 1 base between them. This chain's CDR3 is CASAGANVLTF. The CDR3 DNA reads as TGCGCCAGCGCTGGGGCCAACGTCCTGACTTTC.

CDR3 protein: CASSLLTTEKGVQYF. The CDR3 DNA reads TGTGCCAGCAGCTTGCTGACGACAGAGAAAGGGGTGCAGTACTTC. The chain carries TRBV5-4 and TRBJ2-7; D may be TRBD1 (5 bases). In germline, CDR1 is SGHNT, CDR2 YYREEE (reference sequence). CDR3 length equals 15 residues. V lost 1 base and J 9 bases, leaving 20 bases between the germline ends.

The rearrangement uses TRBV2 and TRBJ2-6; D gene unclear. Germline V lookup: CDR1 SNHLY, CDR2 FYNNEI. There are 15 residues in the CDR3. The germline V and J ends were trimmed by 6 bases and 1 base, with 10 bases remaining between them. CDR3 in amino acids: CASSAPQSGANVLTF. The CDR3 DNA follows: TGTGCCAGCAGCGCCCCGCAATCTGGGGCCAACGTCCTGACTTTC.

The rearrangement uses TRBV9 and TRBJ2-7; D unclear. CDR3 size: 10 residues. Deletions cut 4 bases from V and 5 bases from J, with 4 bases between. The V gene's germline CDR1 is SGDLS and CDR2 YYNGEE. Here the CDR3 DNA reads TGTGCCAGCAGCCCCCACGAGCAGTACTTC. As protein: CASSPHEQYF.

This clonotype has ten or more counts. The rearrangement joins TRBV19 to TRBJ1-5; the match to TRBD1 covers 9 bases. The V gene end was trimmed by 5 bases and the J gene end by 3 bases; junction bases not matched to a gene: 14. Germline lookup yields CDR1 LNHDA and CDR2 SQIVND (reference sequence). The CDR3 runs 18 residues. This CDR3 is CASSASGTGIGNNQPQHF. CDR3 in DNA: TGTGCCAGTAGTGCATCCGGGACAGGGATTGGGAACAATCAGCCCCAGCATTTT.

This clonotype appeared many times. The genes are TRBV6-5 and TRBJ2-7; 9 nucleotides align to TRBD1. Germline-derived CDR1 and CDR2 are MNHEY and SVGAGI. J lost 4 bases, V lost 2 bases, and 3 bases had no gene match. CDR3 size: 14 residues. Here the CDR3 DNA reads TGTGCCAGCAGTTACGGGACAGGGACTTACGAGCAGTACTTC. It codes for CASSYGTGTYEQYF.